The source of this T cell receptor (beta chain) is a study of cytomegalovirus exposure and HLA in healthy donors. Broader study findings: Generally TCR sequences proved uncommon, though certain public TCRs appeared in numerous donors. Overall, roughly 160 TCR beta chains were annotated as cytomegalovirus-associated. Later, an analysis found that TCR clusters from the first cohort tended to co-occur in the 95 to 150 validation repertoires. It was reported that the classifier diagnosed cytomegalovirus status with high specificity and sensitivity in both the original and validation cohorts.

TCRdb's table, derived via immunoSEQ multiplex PCR, lists solely in-frame clones and lacks some. The data hold some 44,000 clones, with roughly nine tenths observed a single time. The germline V gene encodes CDR1 MNHEY and CDR2 SVGAGI. CDR3 size: 15 residues. Trimming removed 6 bases from V and 1 base from J, with 16 bases in between. Of note for this clone: The antigen remains undetermined.

The genes are TRBV6-5 and TRBJ2-7, with D perhaps matching TRBD1 (5 bases). The clonotype originates from a young man in good health and CMV-seronegative. The specimen was PBMCs. The DNA of the CDR3 is TGTGCCAGCAGACGCGGACACCTTCCGTCCTACGAGCAGTACTTC. Translation: CASRRGHLPSYEQYF.